A single T cell receptor (beta chain) is shown here with its context. Its antigen is unknown. In TCRdb, the 5' RACE reads were re-called with MiXCR into one record per CDR3 protein. This table has fewer than 550,000 distinct CDR3 sequences, approximately 14% appearing once. This sample is part of a study of identical twins. The study's findings and limits: Beta clonotypes that were abundant in cord blood contained fewer insertions, a pattern absent from memory repertoires.

This sample also belongs to another study, concerning yellow fever vaccine responses in identical twins. That report notes: Each twin's T cell response to the vaccine was reported to look partly convergent and partly personalized.

This TCR came from a woman younger than 35 in good health. Sequenced sample: CD4+ T cells sorted from blood.

The CDR3 loop reads CASRDGNTGELFF. CDR3 coding DNA: TGTGCCAGCAGGGACGGGAACACCGGGGAGCTGTTTTTT. V gene TRBV28 combines with J gene TRBJ2-2; D gene uncertain. With 6 bases removed from V and 1 base from J, the gap between germline ends came to 6 bases. Germline loops: CDR1 MDHEN, CDR2 SYDVKM. The CDR3 has 13 residues.